These 19 T cell receptor beta chains share one sample of origin, sequenced in a study of read filtering for tumor transcriptome and immune sequencing. Molecular barcoded adaptors covering alpha/delta and beta/gamma chains were used on 400 ng RNA. TCRdb re-called the reads through MiXCR, storing one row per CDR3 protein. The repertoire has about 40,000 distinct CDR3 sequences, around 13% of them found once; the top ten carry about 40%. The sequenced sample consisted of a population of CD138-negative cells sorted from bone marrow. These receptors all come from a donor older than 35 with multiple myeloma.

This clonotype was seen many times. This rearrangement joins TRBV5-1 to TRBJ2-1; D call uncertain. Per the germline V gene, CDR1 is SGHRS and CDR2 is YFSETQ. The germline V and J ends were trimmed by 0 bases and 4 bases, with 8 bases remaining between them. The CDR3 length is 14 residues. CDR3 protein: CASSLGQSYNEQFF. The DNA for the CDR3 is TGCGCCAGCAGCTTGGGACAATCATACAATGAGCAGTTCTTC.

This clonotype was seen at least ten times. The chain links TRBV28 to TRBJ2-1, with 11 positions matching TRBD2. V dropped 4 bases and J dropped 3; count of bases not matched to a gene: 2. Germline lookup yields CDR1 MDHEN and CDR2 SYDVKM. This CDR3 has 15 amino acids. Here the CDR3 reads CASSSSGRRYNEQFF. The CDR3 DNA is TGTGCCAGCAGTTCTAGCGGGAGGCGCTACAATGAGCAGTTCTTC.

CDR3 sequence: CASSAGLAADTQYF. The CDR3 DNA is TGTGCCAGCAGTGCCGGACTAGCGGCAGATACGCAGTATTTT. The chain couples TRBV2 to TRBJ2-3, with 10 nucleotides matching TRBD2. Germline V lookup: CDR1 SNHLY, CDR2 FYNNEI. Losses at the gene ends were 4 bases for V and 4 bases for J; bases not matched to a gene: 2. This CDR3 has 14 amino acids.

This clonotype was seen repeatedly, ten times or more. The V gene is TRBV5-1, the J gene TRBJ2-3; 8 bases are shared with TRBD1. From germline, CDR1 is SGHRS and CDR2 YFSETQ. V was pared by 5 bases and J by 3 bases, with 5 bases of the junction left unmatched. The CDR3 sequence is 14 residues long. The chain's CDR3 is CASRLRTGTDTQYF. CDR3 in DNA: TGCGCCAGCAGGCTCCGGACAGGGACAGATACGCAGTATTTT.

This clonotype showed up just a few times. A single base separates this from a much larger clone, so it may be a read error. No conserved phenylalanine or tryptophan ends this CDR3, so it is likely a read error. The gene calls are TRBV9 and TRBJ1-1; D ambiguous. CDR1 is SGDLS, CDR2 YYNGEE, per germline. V lost 0 bases and J lost 1, with 4 bases in between. The CDR3 is 13 amino acids. The CDR3 bases are TGTGCCAGCAGCGTAGCCACGAACACTGAAGCTTTCCTT. This gives the protein CASSVATNTEAFL.

This clonotype was seen at least ten times. The V and J genes are TRBV7-3 and TRBJ2-1; 9 bases agree with TRBD2. Germline-derived CDR1 and CDR2 are SGHTA and FQGTGA. The CDR3 covers 16 residues. With V trimmed by 4 bases and J by 1 base, 5 bases remained unmatched. The CDR3 nucleotides read TGTGCCAGCAGCTATGGTACTAGCGGGTCCTACAATGAGCAGTTCTTC. It codes for CASSYGTSGSYNEQFF. Filled out from reference TRBV7-3 and TRBJ2-1, the complete variable domain reads GAGVSQTPSNKVTEKGKYVELRCDPISGHTALYWYRQSLGQGPEFLIYFQGTGAADDSGLPNDRFFAVRPEGSVSTLKIQRTERGDSAVYLCASSYGTSGSYNEQFFGPGTRLTVL.

This clonotype occurred many times. The genes are TRBV19 and TRBJ2-7; 10 bases fit TRBD1. Unmatched junction bases numbered 9, after V lost 6 bases and J lost 7 bases. Per germline, CDR1 LNHDA and CDR2 SQIVND (reference sequence). This CDR3 spans 14 amino acids. The CDR3 bases are TGTGCCAGTAGGGCCTCGGGACAGGGGCAGGAGCAGTACTTC. Translation gives CASRASGQGQEQYF. The full variable domain, in which reference TRBV19 and TRBJ2-7 provide the parts outside the CDR3, is DGGITQSPKYLFRKEGQNVTLSCEQNLNHDAMYWYRQDPGQGLRLIYYSQIVNDFQKGDIAEGYSVSREKKESFPLTVTSAQKNPTAFYLCASRASGQGQEQYFGPGTRLTVT.

This clonotype showed up just a few times. A far bigger clonotype differs at one base, so this is likely a read error. This rearrangement joins TRBV7-6 to TRBJ2-1; the D gene is possibly TRBD2 (6 bases). The CDR3 is 15 amino acids. V lost 1 base and J 8 bases, leaving 15 bases between the germline ends. Germline V lookup: CDR1 SGHVS, CDR2 FNYEAQ. The CDR3: CASSLGPAGTYEQFF. In DNA form, the CDR3 reads TGTGCCAGCAGCTTAGGGCCAGCGGGTACATATGAGCAGTTCTTC.

Ten or more counts support this clonotype. This chain joins TRBV2 and TRBJ1-5, with 8 bases identical to TRBD1. The CDR3 length is 15 residues. The V gene end was trimmed by 6 bases and the J gene end by 1 base; junction bases not matched to a gene: 5. Looked up from germline, CDR1 is SNHLY and CDR2 is FYNNEI. CDR3 in amino acids: CASRSTGGSNQPQHF. The CDR3 nucleotides read TGTGCCAGCAGGAGTACAGGGGGAAGCAATCAGCCCCAGCATTTT.

This clonotype was seen repeatedly, ten times or more. J is TRBJ2-3 and V is TRBV2; D possibly corresponds to TRBD1 (6 bases). The germline V and J ends were trimmed by 3 bases and 0 bases, with 10 bases remaining between them. The CDR3 loop spans 15 amino acids. Germline-derived CDR1 and CDR2 are SNHLY and FYNNEI. CDR3 sequence reads: CASSDAGASTDTQYF. The CDR3 nucleotides are TGTGCCAGCAGTGATGCAGGGGCGAGCACAGATACGCAGTATTTT. The full variable domain, completed using reference TRBV2 and TRBJ2-3, is EPEVTQTPSHQVTQMGQEVILRCVPISNHLYFYWYRQILGQKVEFLVSFYNNEISEKSEIFDDQFSVERPDGSNFTLKIRSTKLEDSAMYFCASSDAGASTDTQYFGPGTRLTVL.

This clonotype showed up many times. J is TRBJ1-5 and V is TRBV5-1, with no clear D. Trimming removed 4 bases from V and 0 bases from J, with 8 bases in between. The CDR3 consists of 14 residues. In germline, CDR1 is SGHRS, CDR2 YFSETQ. Here the CDR3 reads CASSLDGSNQPQHF. CDR3 in DNA: TGCGCCAGCAGCCTGGACGGTAGCAATCAGCCCCAGCATTTT.

This clonotype was recorded at least ten times. The chain combines TRBV7-2 with TRBJ2-1; 7 bases are a match to TRBD2. Germline loops: CDR1 SGHTA, CDR2 FQGNSA. The V and J ends lost 3 bases and 2 bases, in that order; junction bases with no gene match: 4. This CDR3 is 15 amino acids long. The CDR3: CASSLVSGTYNEQFF. DNA of the CDR3: TGTGCCAGCAGCTTGGTGAGCGGGACCTACAATGAGCAGTTCTTC. The variable domain in full, completed from reference TRBV7-2 and TRBJ2-1, reads GAGVSQSPSNKVTEKGKDVELRCDPISGHTALYWYRQSLGQGLEFLIYFQGNSAPDKSGLPSDRFSAERTGGSVSTLTIQRTQQEDSAVYLCASSLVSGTYNEQFFGPGTRLTVL.

This clonotype was seen at least ten times. This rearrangement joins TRBV29-1 to TRBJ2-2, with 14 nucleotides matching TRBD2. The germline gives CDR1 SQVTM, CDR2 ANQGSEA. This CDR3 region has 15 residues. J gave up 6 bases and V 4 bases, and 4 bases lay outside the gene matches. The CDR3 loop is CSVGLAGGPSGELFF. For the CDR3, the DNA is TGCAGCGTTGGACTAGCGGGAGGGCCCTCCGGGGAGCTGTTTTTT.

In this sample, this clonotype turned up a few times. One base away lies a much larger clone, so this may be a sequencing read error. The chain employs TRBV7-2 and TRBJ2-2; no firm D call. With 2 bases removed from V and 8 bases from J, the gap between germline ends came to 12 bases. The CDR3 covers 14 residues. The germline V gene has CDR1 SGHTA and CDR2 FQGNSA. The CDR3 sequence is CASSLNYGLGELFF. The CDR3 region has the DNA TGTGCCAGCAGCTTAAACTATGGATTGGGGGAGCTGTTTTTT.

This clonotype was recorded at least ten times. The rearrangement uses TRBV2 and TRBJ2-1, with TRBD1 identical over 9 bases. The germline CDR1 and CDR2 sequences are SNHLY and FYNNEI. J lost 5 bases, V lost 3 bases, and 11 bases had no gene match. The CDR3 is 17 amino acids. For the CDR3, the DNA is TGTGCCAGCAGTGATGGACAGGGGTACTCCATTAACAATGAGCAGTTCTTC. As protein: CASSDGQGYSINNEQFF.

This clonotype occurred many times. The chain's CDR3 is CASQALSSYEQYF. CDR3 DNA: TGTGCCAGCCAGGCCCTGAGCTCCTACGAGCAGTACTTC. The rearrangement links TRBV6-5 to TRBJ2-7; the D is unclear. Germline CDR1 reads MNHEY; CDR2 reads SVGAGI. The CDR3 totals 13 residues. V dropped 8 bases and J dropped 0 bases, with 11 bases sitting between them.

Concerning this clonotype: Possible read error: a much larger clone is one base away. Since the CDR3 does not end with the conserved phenylalanine or tryptophan, this likely comes from a read error. The gene calls are TRBV12-5 and TRBJ1-1; no reliable D call. CDR3 length equals 13 residues. The V and J ends lost 6 bases and 1 base respectively, with 9 bases between them. CDR1 and CDR2 (germline): LGHNT, FRNRAP. The CDR3 bases are TGTGCTAGTGGCCGCACTCGGAACACTGAAGCTTTCTCT. Its translation is CASGRTRNTEAFS.

This clonotype was counted many times. This chain connects TRBV6-2 or TRBV6-3 to TRBJ1-5; D may be TRBD1 (5 bases). Between the trimmed V and J ends, which lost 2 bases and 7 bases, there was a span of 9 bases. There are 13 residues in the CDR3. In germline, CDR1 is MNHEY, CDR2 SVGEGT. The CDR3 reads CASSYMRDQPQHF. The CDR3 region has the DNA TGTGCCAGCAGTTACATGAGGGACCAGCCCCAGCATTTT.

On this clonotype itself: Just one base apart from a much larger clone, this may be a read error. The genes are TRBV20-1 and TRBJ2-7; D uncertain. V was shortened by 6 bases and J by 0 bases, with 15 bases between the two germline ends. The CDR3 covers 14 residues. Germline CDR1 is DFQATT and CDR2 is SNEGSKA (reference sequence). The CDR3 nucleotides are TGCAGTGCCCCAGGTCCGGAGAACTCCTACGAGCAGTACTTC. Protein product: CSAPGPENSYEQYF.